The 15 T cell receptor beta chains below come from one sample, sequenced in a study of Graves' ophthalmopathy and Graves' hyperthyroidism (dated by TCRdb to the late 2010s). This sample was sequenced with an Illumina HiSeq 2000. For repertoire sequencing, the TCR beta CDR3 regions were amplified from RNA transcripts. The first round was an RT-PCR using HTBI primers with the Qiagen OneStep RT-PCR kit, and this first round was followed by a second-round multiplex PCR, then size selection and purification. In TCRdb, the public reads were trimmed at Q25 with fastp and aligned with MiXCR, with productive beta chains retained. Here each entry gathers all rows of one CDR3 protein and keeps the most common genes and DNA. This sample comprises under 800,000 distinct CDR3 sequences, 22% of them detected only once. Approximately 6.9% of the sample is in the top ten clones. Specimen: peripheral blood. These TCRs come from a woman younger than 30 with stable Graves' hyperthyroidism. Some clones in this sample may be carry-over from other donors' samples. Donor details come from another sample of the same person, matched by shared clones.

There are many counts of this clonotype. This chain joins TRBV12-3 or TRBV12-4 and TRBJ2-2, with unresolved D. The CDR3 spans 15 residues. V lost 3 bases, J lost 1 base, and 9 bases lay in between. The CDR3, as DNA: TGTGCCAGCAGTTTGATCTGGTTGAACACCGGGGAGCTGTTTTTT. Amino acid sequence: CASSLIWLNTGELFF.

This clonotype was found a few times. The chain has TRBV25-1 and TRBJ1-4, with D uncertain. The CDR3 runs 14 residues. Germline CDR1 MGHDK, CDR2 SYGVNS. Trimming pared 9 bases from V and 0 bases from J, leaving 11 bases between. The CDR3 protein is CASARSATNEKLFF. CDR3 bases: TGTGCCAGTGCCCGAAGTGCAACTAATGAAAAACTGTTTTTT.

This clonotype has a count of ten or more. The V gene is TRBV12-3 or TRBV12-4, the J gene TRBJ2-7, with 7 bases aligning to TRBD1. The CDR3 is 13 amino acids. J gave up 4 bases and V 5 bases, and 5 bases lay outside the gene matches. The CDR3 DNA sequence: TGTGCCAGCAGTGGAGAGACAGGGTACGAGCAGTACTTC. Its translation: CASSGETGYEQYF.

At least ten counts were recorded for this clonotype. The V gene is TRBV6-5, the J gene TRBJ1-5, with 10 bases identical to TRBD1. Losses at the gene ends were 10 bases for V and 5 bases for J; bases not matched to a gene: 20. CDR1 MNHEY and CDR2 SVGAGI come from the germline V gene. The CDR3 totals 18 residues. Written as DNA, the CDR3 is TGTGCCACCCAAGGACCAGTCGGGACAGGGGCCCTCGATCAGCCCCAGCATTTT. It yields the protein CATQGPVGTGALDQPQHF.

This clonotype was picked up many times. The V gene is TRBV28, the J gene TRBJ2-7; TRBD1 aligns across 8 bases. With 4 bases clipped from V and 2 bases from J, the junction kept 4 bases outside the gene matches. This CDR3 has 14 residues. The germline V gene has CDR1 MDHEN and CDR2 SYDVKM. This CDR3 is CASSSQTGAYEQYF. Written as DNA, the CDR3 is TGTGCCAGCAGTTCCCAGACAGGGGCCTACGAGCAGTACTTC.

This chain uses TRBV5-1 with TRBJ2-5, with D perhaps matching TRBD2 (5 bases). With 1 base removed from V and 4 bases from J, the gap between germline ends came to 11 bases. The CDR3 is 14 residues long. The germline gives CDR1 SGHRS, CDR2 YFSETQ. The CDR3 DNA reads as TGCGCCAGCAGCTTGAACCCGGGAAGAGAGACCCAGTACTTC. It is translated as CASSLNPGRETQYF.

This clonotype was seen ten or more times. Mismatch with germline at one junction end may stem from a read error. The V gene is TRBV12-3 or TRBV12-4, the J gene TRBJ1-5; the match to TRBD1 covers 9 bases. CDR3 length: 16 amino acids. This chain's CDR3 is CAGSPGQGRINQPQHF. In nucleotides, the CDR3 is TGTGCCGGCAGTCCCGGACAGGGGCGTATCAATCAGCCCCAGCATTTT.

The chain employs TRBV27 and TRBJ2-7; 9 nucleotides align to TRBD1. The J segment lost 3 bases and the V segment lost 5 bases, leaving 14 bases of the junction unmatched. CDR1 and CDR2 (germline): MNHEY, SMNVEV (reference sequence). This CDR3 is built from 17 residues. The DNA of the CDR3 is TGTGCCAGCAGTCCCCTAAGTCCGGGACAGGGCTTCTACGAGCAGTACTTC. It encodes CASSPLSPGQGFYEQYF.

This clonotype appeared many times. The chain combines TRBV12-3 or TRBV12-4 with TRBJ2-6; D is unresolved. V shed 7 bases and J shed 0 bases, with 4 bases lying between them. The CDR3 loop spans 13 amino acids. The CDR3 sequence: CASTLSGANVLTF. DNA for the CDR3: TGTGCCAGCACCCTCTCTGGGGCCAACGTCCTGACTTTC.

This clonotype was observed at least ten times. The junction departs from the called germline gene at one end, perhaps through a read error. The chain has TRBV2 and TRBJ2-4; 10 positions agree with TRBD1. CDR1 is SNHLY and CDR2 is FYNNEI in the germline V gene. CDR3 length equals 13 residues. The DNA for the CDR3 is TGTGCCACCATTGACAGGGGGCTGTACATTAAGTACTTC. This gives the protein CATIDRGLYIKYF. Looking up the rest from reference TRBV2 and TRBJ2-4 gives the full variable domain: EPEVTQTPSHQVTQMGQEVILRCVPISNHLYFYWYRQILGQKVEFLVSFYNNEISEKSEIFDDQFSVERPDGSNFTLKIRSTKLEDSAMYFCATIDRGLYIKYFGAGTRLSVL.

As for this clonotype: A read error may be the cause here, since a much bigger clone is one base away. Without the conserved terminal phenylalanine or tryptophan, this CDR3 likely stems from a read error. The V call is TRBV20-1, the J call TRBJ2-5; D is perhaps TRBD2 (5 bases). The germline CDR1 and CDR2 sequences are DFQATT and SNEGSKA (reference sequence). The CDR3 consists of 13 residues. Trimming stripped 3 bases from V and 5 bases from J, with 13 bases between. The chain's CDR3 is CSASSGSGETQYL. CDR3 nucleotides: TGCAGTGCTAGTTCGGGTTCGGGGGAGACCCAGTACCTC.

This sequence joins TRBV7-2 and TRBJ1-2; TRBD1 is a possible D gene (6 bases). Deletions cut 5 bases from V and 4 bases from J, with 14 bases between. CDR3 size: 14 residues. The germline V gene has CDR1 SGHTA and CDR2 FQGNSA. Here the CDR3 reads CASSPWTARYGYTF. CDR3 DNA: TGTGCCAGCAGCCCATGGACAGCCCGCTATGGCTACACCTTC.

This sequence joins TRBV19 and TRBJ1-2; no clear D. The CDR3 is 14 residues long. Between the trimmed V and J ends, which lost 3 bases and 1 base, there was a span of 9 bases. CDR1 LNHDA and CDR2 SQIVND come from the germline V gene (reference sequence). Here the CDR3 reads CASSIAGNNYGYTF. For the CDR3, the DNA is TGTGCCAGTAGTATCGCAGGCAATAACTATGGCTACACCTTC.

In this sample, this clonotype turned up many times. A much larger clone differs by one base, so this may be a read error. The gene calls are TRBV11-2 and TRBJ1-2, with D unclear. Trimming left V 0 bases short and J 5 bases short, with 10 bases between. CDR3 length equals 14 residues. Germline V gene sequence: CDR1 SGHAT, CDR2 FQNNGV. The CDR3 sequence is CASSLDGHTYGYTF. In DNA, the CDR3 is TGTGCCAGCAGCTTAGATGGTCATACGTATGGCTACACCTTC.

This chain joins TRBV28 and TRBJ1-5; no firm D call. Germline CDR1 and CDR2: MDHEN and SYDVKM. V lost 7 bases to trimming and J lost 5 bases, with 15 bases between them. This CDR3 has 14 amino acids. The CDR3 DNA follows: TGTGCCAGCATGGAACCGGTCGGCGATCAGCCCCAGCATTTT. This codes for CASMEPVGDQPQHF.